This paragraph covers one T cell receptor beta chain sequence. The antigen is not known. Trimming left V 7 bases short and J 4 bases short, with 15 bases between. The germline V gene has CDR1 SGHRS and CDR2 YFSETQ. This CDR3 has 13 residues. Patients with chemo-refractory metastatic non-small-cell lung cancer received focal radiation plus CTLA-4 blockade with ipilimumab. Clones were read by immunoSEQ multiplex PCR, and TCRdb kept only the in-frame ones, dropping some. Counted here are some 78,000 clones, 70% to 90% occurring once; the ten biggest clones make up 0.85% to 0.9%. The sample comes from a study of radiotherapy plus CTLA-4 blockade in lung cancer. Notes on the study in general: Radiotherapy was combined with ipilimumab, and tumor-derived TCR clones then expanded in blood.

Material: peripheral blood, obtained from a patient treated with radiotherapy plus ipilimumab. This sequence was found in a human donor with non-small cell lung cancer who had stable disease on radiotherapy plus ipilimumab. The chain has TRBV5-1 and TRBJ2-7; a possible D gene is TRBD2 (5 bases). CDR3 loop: CASSVEGRYEQYF. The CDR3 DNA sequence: TGCGCCAGCTCAGTCGAGGGCCGGTACGAGCAGTACTTC. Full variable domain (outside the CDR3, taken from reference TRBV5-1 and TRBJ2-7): KAGVTQTPRYLIKTRGQQVTLSCSPISGHRSVSWYQQTPGQGLQFLFEYFSETQRNKGNFPGRFSGRQFSNSRSEMNVSTLELGDSALYLCASSVEGRYEQYFGPGTRLTVT.